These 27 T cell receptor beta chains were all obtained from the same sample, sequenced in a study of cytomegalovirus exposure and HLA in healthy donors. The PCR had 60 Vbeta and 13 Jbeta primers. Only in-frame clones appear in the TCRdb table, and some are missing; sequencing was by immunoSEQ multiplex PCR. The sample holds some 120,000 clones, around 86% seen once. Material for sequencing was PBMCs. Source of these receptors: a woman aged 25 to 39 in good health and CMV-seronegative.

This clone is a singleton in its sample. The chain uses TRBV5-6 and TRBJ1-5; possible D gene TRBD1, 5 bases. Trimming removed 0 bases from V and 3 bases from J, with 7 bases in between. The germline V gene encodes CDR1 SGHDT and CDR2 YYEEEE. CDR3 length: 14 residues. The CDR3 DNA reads TGTGCCAGCAGCTTGGCAGGGTACAATCAGCCCCAGCATTTT. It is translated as CASSLAGYNQPQHF. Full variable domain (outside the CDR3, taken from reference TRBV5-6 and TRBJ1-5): DAGVTQSPTHLIKTRGQQVTLRCSPKSGHDTVSWYQQALGQGPQFIFQYYEEEERQRGNFPDRFSGHQFPNYSSELNVNALLLGDSALYLCASSLAGYNQPQHFGDGTRLSIL.

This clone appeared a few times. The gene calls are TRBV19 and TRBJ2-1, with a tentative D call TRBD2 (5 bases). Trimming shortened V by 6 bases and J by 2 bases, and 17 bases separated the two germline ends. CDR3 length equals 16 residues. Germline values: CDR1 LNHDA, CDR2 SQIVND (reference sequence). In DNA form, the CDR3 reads TGTGCCAGTAGAAGGACTGGCGCTACTACCTACAATGAGCAGTTCTTC. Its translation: CASRRTGATTYNEQFF.

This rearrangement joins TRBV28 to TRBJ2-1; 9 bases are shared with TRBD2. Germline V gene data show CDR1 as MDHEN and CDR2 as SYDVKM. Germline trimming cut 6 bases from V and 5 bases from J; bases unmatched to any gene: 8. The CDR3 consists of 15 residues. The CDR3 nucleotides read TGTGCCAGCAGCTTCCTAGCGGGACCCGACAATGAGCAGTTCTTC. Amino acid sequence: CASSFLAGPDNEQFF.

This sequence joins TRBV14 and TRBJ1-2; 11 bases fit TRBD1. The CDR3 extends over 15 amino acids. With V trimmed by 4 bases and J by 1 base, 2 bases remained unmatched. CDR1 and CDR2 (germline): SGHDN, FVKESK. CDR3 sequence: CASSLGTGGNYGYTF. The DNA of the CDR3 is TGTGCCAGCAGCCTTGGGACAGGGGGTAACTATGGCTACACCTTC.

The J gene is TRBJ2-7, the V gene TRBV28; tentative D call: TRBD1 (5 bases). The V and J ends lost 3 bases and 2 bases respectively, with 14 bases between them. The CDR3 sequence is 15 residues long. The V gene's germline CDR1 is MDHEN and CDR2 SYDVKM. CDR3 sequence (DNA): TGTGCCAGCAGTTTTCGTGACAGACCAACCTACGAGCAGTACTTC. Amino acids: CASSFRDRPTYEQYF.

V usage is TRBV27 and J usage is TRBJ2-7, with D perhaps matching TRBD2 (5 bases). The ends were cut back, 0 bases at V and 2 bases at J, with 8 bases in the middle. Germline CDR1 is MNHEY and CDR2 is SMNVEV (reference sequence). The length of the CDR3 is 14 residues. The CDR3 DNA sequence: TGTGCCAGCAGTTTATCATACGGGACCTACGAGCAGTACTTC. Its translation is CASSLSYGTYEQYF.

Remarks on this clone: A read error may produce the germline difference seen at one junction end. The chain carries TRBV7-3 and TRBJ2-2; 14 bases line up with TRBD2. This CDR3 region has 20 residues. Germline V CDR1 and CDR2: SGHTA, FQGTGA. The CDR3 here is CGSVSSGTSGRWLNTGELFF. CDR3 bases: TGCGGTTCAGTCTCCAGTGGGACTAGCGGGAGATGGCTAAACACCGGGGAGCTGTTTTTT.

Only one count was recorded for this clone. CDR3 amino acids: CASSLPGDVGNEQFF. The CDR3 nucleotides are TGTGCCAGCAGCTTACCGGGAGATGTCGGTAATGAGCAGTTCTTC. This chain links TRBV7-9 with TRBJ2-1; TRBD2 is a possible D gene (6 bases). Germline V gene lookup returns CDR1 SEHNR and CDR2 FQNEAQ (reference sequence). CDR3 size: 15 residues. V lost 2 bases, J lost 7 bases, and 15 bases lay in between.

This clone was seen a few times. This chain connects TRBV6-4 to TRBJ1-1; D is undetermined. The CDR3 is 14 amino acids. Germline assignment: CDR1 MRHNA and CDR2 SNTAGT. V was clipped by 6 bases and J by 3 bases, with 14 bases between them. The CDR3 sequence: CASRRGYGDTEAFF. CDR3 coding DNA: TGTGCCAGCAGACGGGGTTATGGGGACACTGAAGCTTTCTTT.

The CDR3 reads CAWTSGTGNEKLFF. The CDR3 nucleotides read TGTGCCTGGACCTCAGGGACAGGGAACGAAAAACTGTTTTTT. J is TRBJ1-4 and V is TRBV30; 9 bases map to TRBD1. The CDR3 loop spans 14 amino acids. With 4 bases clipped from V and 8 bases from J, the junction kept 8 bases outside the gene matches. CDR1 is GTSNPN and CDR2 is SVGIG in the germline V gene (reference sequence).

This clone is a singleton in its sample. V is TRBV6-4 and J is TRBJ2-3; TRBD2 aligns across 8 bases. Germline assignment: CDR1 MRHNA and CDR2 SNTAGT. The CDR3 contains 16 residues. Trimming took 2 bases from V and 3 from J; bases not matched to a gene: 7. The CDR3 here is CASSDVAGGLTDTQYF. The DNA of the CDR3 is TGTGCCAGCAGTGACGTCGCGGGAGGTTTGACAGATACGCAGTATTTT.

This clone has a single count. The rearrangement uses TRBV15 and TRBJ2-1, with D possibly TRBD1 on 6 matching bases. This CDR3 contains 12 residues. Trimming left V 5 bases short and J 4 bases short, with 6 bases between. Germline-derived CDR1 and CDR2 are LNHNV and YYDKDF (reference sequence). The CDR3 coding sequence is TGTGCCACCAGCCAGGGGTACAATGAGCAGTTCTTC. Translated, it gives CATSQGYNEQFF.

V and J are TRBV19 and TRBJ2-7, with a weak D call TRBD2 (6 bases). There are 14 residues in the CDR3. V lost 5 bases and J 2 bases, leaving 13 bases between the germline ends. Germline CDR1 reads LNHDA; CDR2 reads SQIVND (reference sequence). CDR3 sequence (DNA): TGTGCCAGTAGTCCGGGGACTGTAGCCTACGAGCAGTACTTC. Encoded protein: CASSPGTVAYEQYF.

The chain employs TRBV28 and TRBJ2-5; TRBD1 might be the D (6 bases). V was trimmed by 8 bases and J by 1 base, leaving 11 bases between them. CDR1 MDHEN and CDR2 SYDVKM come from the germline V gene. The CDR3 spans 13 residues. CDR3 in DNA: TGTGCCAGCCCTCACAGGGCCCAAGAGACCCAGTACTTC. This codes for CASPHRAQETQYF.

The DNA for the CDR3 is TGTGCCAGCAGCTTAGCGCGGGGATTGAACACTGAAGCTTTCTTT. It codes for CASSLARGLNTEAFF. The chain recombines TRBV11-1 with TRBJ1-1, with unresolved D. The CDR3 is made up of 15 amino acids. Germline V gene sequence: CDR1 SGHAT, CDR2 FQDESV (reference sequence). V was shortened by 0 bases and J by 0 bases, with 8 bases between the two germline ends.

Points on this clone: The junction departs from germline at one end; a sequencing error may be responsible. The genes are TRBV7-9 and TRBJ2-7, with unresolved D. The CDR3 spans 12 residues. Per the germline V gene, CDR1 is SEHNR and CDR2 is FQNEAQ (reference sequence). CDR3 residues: CSSSVASYEQYF. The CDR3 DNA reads TGTTCCAGCAGCGTGGCCTCCTACGAGCAGTACTTC. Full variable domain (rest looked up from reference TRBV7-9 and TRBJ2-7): DTGVSQNPRHKITKRGQNVTFRCDPISEHNRLYWYRQTLGQGPEFLTYFQNEAQLEKSRLLSDRFSAERPKGSFSTLEIQRTEQGDSAMYLCSSSVASYEQYFGPGTRLTVT.

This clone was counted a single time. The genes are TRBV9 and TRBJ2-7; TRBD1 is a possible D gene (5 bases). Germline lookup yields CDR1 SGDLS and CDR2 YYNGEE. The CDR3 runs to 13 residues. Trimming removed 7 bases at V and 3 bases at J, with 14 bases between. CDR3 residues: CASAGRTGYEQYF. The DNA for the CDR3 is TGTGCCAGCGCAGGGCGGACCGGCTACGAGCAGTACTTC. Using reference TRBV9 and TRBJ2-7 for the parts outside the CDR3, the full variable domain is DSGVTQTPKHLITATGQRVTLRCSPRSGDLSVYWYQQSLDQGLQFLIQYYNGEERAKGNILERFSAQQFPDLHSELNLSSLELGDSALYFCASAGRTGYEQYFGPGTRLTVT.

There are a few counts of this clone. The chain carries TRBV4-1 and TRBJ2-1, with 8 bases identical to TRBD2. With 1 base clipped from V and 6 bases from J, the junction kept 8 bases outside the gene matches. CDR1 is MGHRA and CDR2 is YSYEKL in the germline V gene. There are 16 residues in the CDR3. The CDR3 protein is CASSQGPSGGGNEQFF. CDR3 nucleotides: TGCGCCAGCAGCCAAGGCCCTTCCGGGGGGGGCAATGAGCAGTTCTTC.

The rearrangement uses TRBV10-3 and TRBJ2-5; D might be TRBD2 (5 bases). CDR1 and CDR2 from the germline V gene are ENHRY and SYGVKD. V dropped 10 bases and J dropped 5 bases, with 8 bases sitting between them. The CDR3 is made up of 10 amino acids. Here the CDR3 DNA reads TGTGCCACCCCGGGGGAGACCCAGTACTTC. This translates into CATPGETQYF.

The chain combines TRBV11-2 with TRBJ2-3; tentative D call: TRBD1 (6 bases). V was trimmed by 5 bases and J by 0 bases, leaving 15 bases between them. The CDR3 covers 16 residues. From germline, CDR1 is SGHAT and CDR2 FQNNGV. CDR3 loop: CASSPGDKLSTDTQYF. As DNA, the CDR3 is TGTGCCAGCAGCCCAGGGGACAAGCTAAGCACAGATACGCAGTATTTT.

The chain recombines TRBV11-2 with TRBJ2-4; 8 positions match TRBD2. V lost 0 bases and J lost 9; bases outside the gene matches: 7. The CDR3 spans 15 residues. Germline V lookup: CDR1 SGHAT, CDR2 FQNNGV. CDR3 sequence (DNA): TGTGCCAGCAGCTTAGATATCGGGAGGGCGAGCATTCAGTACTTC. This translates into CASSLDIGRASIQYF.

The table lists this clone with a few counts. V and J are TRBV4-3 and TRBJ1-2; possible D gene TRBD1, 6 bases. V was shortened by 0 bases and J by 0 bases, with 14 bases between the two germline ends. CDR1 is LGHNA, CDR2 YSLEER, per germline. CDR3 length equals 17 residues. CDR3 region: CASSQDIGTPTNYGYTF. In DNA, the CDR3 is TGCGCCAGCAGCCAAGATATCGGGACACCAACTAACTATGGCTACACCTTC.

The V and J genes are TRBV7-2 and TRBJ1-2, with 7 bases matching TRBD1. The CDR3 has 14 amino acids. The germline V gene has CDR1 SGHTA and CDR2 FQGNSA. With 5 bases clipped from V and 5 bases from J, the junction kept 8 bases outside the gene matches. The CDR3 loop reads CASSVGTANYGYTF. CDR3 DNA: TGTGCCAGCAGCGTCGGGACAGCGAATTATGGCTACACCTTC. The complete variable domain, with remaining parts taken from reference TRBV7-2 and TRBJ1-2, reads GAGVSQSPSNKVTEKGKDVELRCDPISGHTALYWYRQSLGQGLEFLIYFQGNSAPDKSGLPSDRFSAERTGGSVSTLTIQRTQQEDSAVYLCASSVGTANYGYTFGSGTRLTVV.

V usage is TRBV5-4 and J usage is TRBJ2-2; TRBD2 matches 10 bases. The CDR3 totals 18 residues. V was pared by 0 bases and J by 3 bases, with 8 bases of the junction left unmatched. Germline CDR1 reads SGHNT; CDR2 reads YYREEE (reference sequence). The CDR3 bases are TGTGCCAGCAGCTTGGTTAGTCTAGCGGGAGTATACACCGGGGAGCTGTTTTTT. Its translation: CASSLVSLAGVYTGELFF.

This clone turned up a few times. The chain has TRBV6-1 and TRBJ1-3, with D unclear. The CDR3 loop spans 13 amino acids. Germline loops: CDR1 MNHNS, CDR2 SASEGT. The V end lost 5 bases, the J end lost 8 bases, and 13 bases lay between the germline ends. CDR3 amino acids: CASSPLIADTIYF. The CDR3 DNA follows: TGTGCCAGCAGTCCTTTGATTGCGGACACCATATATTTT.

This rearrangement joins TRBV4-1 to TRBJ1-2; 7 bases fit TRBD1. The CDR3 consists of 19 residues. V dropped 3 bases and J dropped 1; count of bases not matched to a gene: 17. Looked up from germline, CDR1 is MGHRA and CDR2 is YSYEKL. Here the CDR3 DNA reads TGCGCCAGCAGCCATGGGTCCCTGAGGGGGCGTTCGATTAACTATGGCTACACCTTC. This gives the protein CASSHGSLRGRSINYGYTF.

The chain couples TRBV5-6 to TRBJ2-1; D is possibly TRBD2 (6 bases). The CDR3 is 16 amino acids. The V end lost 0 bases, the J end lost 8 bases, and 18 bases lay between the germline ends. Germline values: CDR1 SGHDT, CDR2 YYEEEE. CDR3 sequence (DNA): TGTGCCAGCAGCTTGGTAGGTAGCGGTGGGTTTGATGAGCAGTTCTTC. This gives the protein CASSLVGSGGFDEQFF.